One and the same sample provided the 16 T cell receptor beta chains below, sequenced in a study of blood T cell repertoires in COVID-19. TCRdb's copy holds only in-frame clones and misses some; the assay was immunoSEQ multiplex PCR. The table has around 200,000 clones, 70% to 90% seen once; the top ten hold over 9.5%. The specimen sequenced was peripheral blood. Every receptor here comes from an older woman with COVID-19, enrolled during active disease.

The gene calls are TRBV27 and TRBJ2-2; D is unclear. This CDR3 has 14 amino acids. V gave up 6 bases and J gave up 3 bases, with 11 bases separating them. Germline loops: CDR1 MNHEY, CDR2 SMNVEV (reference sequence). The CDR3 protein is CASSQVPDTGELFF. The CDR3 DNA follows: TGTGCCAGCAGCCAGGTACCGGACACCGGGGAGCTGTTTTTT.

J is TRBJ1-6 and V is TRBV7-3, with D possibly matching TRBD1 (5 bases). The CDR3 covers 15 residues. The ends were cut back, 1 base at V and 7 bases at J, with 11 bases in the middle. Germline lookup yields CDR1 SGHTA and CDR2 FQGTGA. In DNA form, the CDR3 reads TGTGCCAGCAGCTTAAACGACGGGGGAAATTCACCCCTCCACTTT. This sequence encodes CASSLNDGGNSPLHF.

This clone was seen once. The genes are TRBV27 and TRBJ1-1; maybe TRBD1 (5 bases). The CDR3 has 16 residues. The V and J ends lost 6 bases and 1 base respectively, with 18 bases between them. CDR1 is MNHEY and CDR2 is SMNVEV in the germline V gene (reference sequence). As DNA, the CDR3 is TGTGCCAGCAGATCCGGGAACTCGGGGGGGAACACTGAAGCTTTCTTT. Translation: CASRSGNSGGNTEAFF.

The rearrangement joins TRBV10-3 to TRBJ1-1; 7 nucleotides line up with TRBD1. Per the germline V gene, CDR1 is ENHRY and CDR2 is SYGVKD. The CDR3 has 15 residues. Trimming cost V 7 bases and J 3 bases; bases outside gene matches: 11. This chain's CDR3 is CAITGAAGGDTEAFF. CDR3 bases: TGTGCCATCACCGGCGCGGCAGGGGGAGACACTGAAGCTTTCTTT.

The genes are TRBV11-2 and TRBJ2-7; D is unclear. The V end was cut by 1 base, the J end by 3 bases, with 13 bases between. The CDR3 length is 15 residues. Germline V gene sequence: CDR1 SGHAT, CDR2 FQNNGV. The CDR3 region has the DNA TGTGCCAGCAGCTTAGGGGTAGCCGGCGGCTACGAGCAGTACTTC. Protein sequence: CASSLGVAGGYEQYF. The entire variable domain, with the rest obtained from reference TRBV11-2 and TRBJ2-7, is as follows: EAGVAQSPRYKIIEKRQSVAFWCNPISGHATLYWYQQILGQGPKLLIQFQNNGVVDDSQLPKDRFSAERLKGVDSTLKIQPAKLEDSAVYLCASSLGVAGGYEQYFGPGTRLTVT.

The chain joins TRBV24-1 to TRBJ2-5, with D hard to call. The CDR3 sequence is 14 residues long. Germline loops: CDR1 KGHDR, CDR2 SFDVKD. Between the trimmed V and J ends, which lost 3 bases and 3 bases, there was a span of 10 bases. This CDR3 reads CATSDPIPEETQYF. CDR3 DNA: TGTGCCACCAGTGATCCTATCCCTGAAGAGACCCAGTACTTC.

This chain connects TRBV12-2 to TRBJ2-2; no DNA check was done on the table's D call, TRBD2. TRBV12-2 is classified as a pseudogene. The CDR3 spans 16 residues. The CDR3 protein is CASRLAFAIRTGELFF. The CDR3 bases are TGTGCAAGTCGCTTAGCGTTCGCTATTCGTACCGGGGAGCTGTTTTTT.

V and J are TRBV10-3 and TRBJ2-5; TRBD1 matches at 7 bases. Trimming at V came to 4 bases and at J to 4 bases, leaving 0 bases not matched to a gene. The CDR3 spans 12 residues. Germline CDR1 is ENHRY and CDR2 is SYGVKD. The DNA for the CDR3 is TGTGCCATCAGTGGACAGGGAGAGACCCAGTACTTC. Residues: CAISGQGETQYF.

V and J are TRBV6-4 and TRBJ1-1, with 8 nucleotides matching TRBD1. From germline, CDR1 is MRHNA and CDR2 SNTAGT. The CDR3 covers 13 residues. V dropped 6 bases and J dropped 4; count of bases not matched to a gene: 4. CDR3 in amino acids: CASRDQGATEAFF. The CDR3, as DNA: TGTGCCAGCAGGGACCAGGGGGCCACTGAAGCTTTCTTT.

This sequence joins TRBV11-2 and TRBJ2-7; TRBD1 matches 9 bases. V was clipped by 1 base and J by 3 bases; unmatched bases: 4. Germline CDR1 is SGHAT and CDR2 is FQNNGV. The CDR3 covers 15 residues. CDR3 amino acids: CASSLGGTGNYEQYF. CDR3 DNA: TGTGCCAGCAGCTTAGGAGGGACAGGGAACTACGAGCAGTACTTC. Full variable domain (remainder filled in from reference TRBV11-2 and TRBJ2-7): EAGVAQSPRYKIIEKRQSVAFWCNPISGHATLYWYQQILGQGPKLLIQFQNNGVVDDSQLPKDRFSAERLKGVDSTLKIQPAKLEDSAVYLCASSLGGTGNYEQYFGPGTRLTVT.

J is TRBJ2-6 and V is TRBV24-1, with 9 bases identical to TRBD1. The CDR3 spans 17 residues. Germline V gene lookup returns CDR1 KGHDR and CDR2 SFDVKD. The V segment lost 7 bases and the J segment 1 base; nucleotides outside the gene matches: 7. CDR3: CATSGGTGWSGANVLTF. In DNA, the CDR3 is TGTGCCACCAGCGGAGGGACAGGGTGGTCTGGGGCCAACGTCCTGACTTTC.

To note about this clone: This specimen includes other DNA sequences encoding the same CDR3. This sequence joins TRBV5-4 and TRBJ1-1, with TRBD1 identical over 9 bases. Germline CDR1 SGHNT, CDR2 YYREEE (reference sequence). The ends lost 2 bases at V and 1 base at J; junction bases unmatched: 3. This CDR3 comprises 15 residues. CDR3: CASSFDRGRNTEAFF. The CDR3 nucleotides read TGTGCCAGCAGCTTCGACAGGGGGAGGAACACTGAAGCTTTCTTT.

This clone has only a few counts. Other DNA sequences from this sample encode an identical CDR3 as well. The CDR3 nucleotides read TGTGCCACCAGTGATTCGGGCAATCAGCCCCAGCATTTT. It yields the protein CATSDSGNQPQHF. The chain recombines TRBV24-1 with TRBJ1-5; no clear D. The CDR3 is 13 amino acids. In germline, CDR1 is KGHDR, CDR2 SFDVKD. Trimming took 2 bases from V and 2 from J, leaving 3 bases between them.

This chain links TRBV10-2 with TRBJ1-1; 8 bases are a match to TRBD1. The CDR3 sequence is 14 residues long. Looked up from germline, CDR1 is WSHSY and CDR2 is SAAADI. The V segment lost 7 bases and the J segment 3 bases; nucleotides outside the gene matches: 7. This CDR3 reads CASITGGGDTEAFF. CDR3 DNA sequence: TGCGCCAGCATCACAGGGGGAGGTGACACTGAAGCTTTCTTT.

The V call is TRBV2, the J call TRBJ2-7; tentative D call: TRBD2 (5 bases). V was trimmed by 7 bases and J by 4 bases, leaving 11 bases between them. In germline, CDR1 is SNHLY, CDR2 FYNNEI. The CDR3 totals 12 residues. CDR3 nucleotide sequence: TGTGCCAGCACCGCGGACTTTTACGAGCAGTACTTC. It translates to CASTADFYEQYF.

Only a few counts were recorded for this clone. The chain combines TRBV6-5 with TRBJ1-3; TRBD1 matches 7 bases. Germline trimming cut 7 bases from V and 2 bases from J; bases unmatched to any gene: 5. Germline V gene lookup returns CDR1 MNHEY and CDR2 SVGAGI. CDR3 length: 14 amino acids. The CDR3 protein is CASKPGQPGNTIYF. The CDR3 DNA is TGTGCCAGCAAACCGGGACAGCCTGGAAACACCATATATTTT.